This T cell receptor (beta chain) comes out of a study of T cell responses to AZD1222 COVID-19 vaccine. Sequencing used immunoSEQ multiplex PCR; TCRdb keeps in-frame clones, though not all of them. In the table there are approximately 150,000 clones, about 92% of which are singletons. Germline lookup yields CDR1 KGHSH and CDR2 LQKENI. This CDR3 is built from 14 residues. The V end lost 2 bases, the J end lost 3 bases, and 10 bases lay between the germline ends. The TCR sequence derives from an adult in good health. The material sequenced was peripheral blood, taken on day 0 of AZD1222 vaccination. This chain uses TRBV18 with TRBJ1-1; D is uncertain. CDR3 loop: CASSPFRDHTEAFF. The DNA of the CDR3 is TGTGCCAGCTCACCATTTCGGGATCACACTGAAGCTTTCTTT.